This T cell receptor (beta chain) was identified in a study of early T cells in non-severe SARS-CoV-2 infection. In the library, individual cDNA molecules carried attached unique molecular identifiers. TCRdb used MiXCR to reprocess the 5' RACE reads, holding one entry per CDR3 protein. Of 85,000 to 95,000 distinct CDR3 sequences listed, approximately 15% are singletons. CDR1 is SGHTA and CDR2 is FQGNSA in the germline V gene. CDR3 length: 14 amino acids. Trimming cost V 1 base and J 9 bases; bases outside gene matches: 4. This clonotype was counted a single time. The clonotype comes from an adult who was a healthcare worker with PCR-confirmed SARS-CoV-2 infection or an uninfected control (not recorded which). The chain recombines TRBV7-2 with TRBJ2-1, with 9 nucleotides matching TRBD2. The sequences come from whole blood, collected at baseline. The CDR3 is CASSLGREGPEQFF. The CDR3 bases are TGTGCCAGCAGCTTAGGGCGGGAGGGCCCTGAGCAGTTCTTC.